This T cell receptor (beta chain) appears in the sequencing data of a study of OX40 agonist ivuxolimab in advanced cancers. Repertoires were generated with immunoSEQ multiplex PCR, while TCRdb's copy carries only in-frame clones and drops some. The sample records 6,500 to 8,000 clones, 94% being singletons. This CDR3 has 14 residues. CDR1 and CDR2 from the germline V gene are MNHEY and SMNVEV (reference sequence). Trimming removed 4 bases from V and 1 base from J; junction bases left unmatched: 0. The clonotype comes from an adult with an advanced solid tumor such as melanoma, head and neck, liver or kidney cancer. The V and J genes are TRBV27 and TRBJ2-3; 9 bases map to TRBD1. This specimen was CD4+ or CD8+ T cells sorted from blood, taken in a trial of the OX40 agonist ivuxolimab. The DNA for the CDR3 is TGTGCCAGCAGTTGGACAGGGGGCACAGATACGCAGTATTTT. It yields the protein CASSWTGGTDTQYF.